This is a list of T cell receptor beta chains from one sample in a study of technical replicates of blood from several donors. Only in-frame clones appear in the TCRdb table, and some are missing; sequencing was by immunoSEQ multiplex PCR. In the table there are tens of thousands of clones, roughly 94% of which are singletons. The sequenced material came from T cells isolated from PBMCs. These TCRs come from a human donor in good health. Each CDR3 is given with its conserved first and last residue. Each record gives: CDR3 protein, CDR3 DNA, CDR3 length, D gene, V gene, clone size, J gene. D genes are given only for firm matches. Rows give clone size only sometimes, using once, few, many, or a class for an expanded clone.

CDR3 protein: CASSLEPGGAEAFF
CDR3 DNA: TGCGCCAGCAGCTTGGAGCCGGGGGGTGCTGAAGCTTTCTTT
CDR3 length: 14
D gene: .
V gene: TRBV5-1
clone size: once
J gene: TRBJ1-1

CDR3 protein: CASSKQGVNYGYTF
CDR3 DNA: TGTGCCAGCAGTAAGCAAGGGGTTAACTATGGCTACACCTTC
CDR3 length: 14
D gene: .
V gene: TRBV27
clone size: .
J gene: TRBJ1-2

CDR3 protein: CAIETWQGITKNIQYF
CDR3 DNA: TGTGCCATAGAGACCTGGCAGGGGATCACCAAAAACATTCAGTACTTC
CDR3 length: 16
D gene: .
V gene: TRBV2
clone size: .
J gene: TRBJ2-4

CDR3 protein: CASSLVDRVTETQYF
CDR3 DNA: TGTGCCAGCAGCTTAGTTGACAGGGTCACCGAGACCCAGTACTTC
CDR3 length: 15
D gene: TRBD1
V gene: TRBV11-2
clone size: once
J gene: TRBJ2-5

CDR3 protein: CASSYRGTNEKLFF
CDR3 DNA: TGTGCCAGCAGTTACAGGGGAACTAATGAAAAACTGTTTTTT
CDR3 length: 14
D gene: TRBD1
V gene: TRBV28
clone size: .
J gene: TRBJ1-4

CDR3 protein: CASSSLRGGMLDEQFF
CDR3 DNA: TGTGCCAGCAGCTCCCTTCGCGGGGGGATGTTGGATGAGCAGTTCTTC
CDR3 length: 16
D gene: TRBD2
V gene: TRBV11-2
clone size: .
J gene: TRBJ2-1

CDR3 protein: CASSEQGAFYEQYF
CDR3 DNA: TGTGCCAGCAGTGAACAGGGGGCCTTTTACGAGCAGTACTTC
CDR3 length: 14
D gene: TRBD1
V gene: TRBV2
clone size: .
J gene: TRBJ2-7

CDR3 protein: CASSLSTGGQPQHF
CDR3 DNA: TGTGCCAGCAGCCTCTCCACCGGGGGGCAGCCCCAGCATTTT
CDR3 length: 14
D gene: .
V gene: TRBV7-9
clone size: .
J gene: TRBJ1-5

CDR3 protein: CASSLRVGGYTF
CDR3 DNA: TGTGCCAGCAGCCTCAGGGTAGGGGGCTACACCTTC
CDR3 length: 12
D gene: .
V gene: TRBV7-9
clone size: once
J gene: TRBJ1-2

CDR3 protein: CASRQGDGTQYF
CDR3 DNA: TGTGCCAGCAGACAGGGAGATGGGACCCAGTACTTC
CDR3 length: 12
D gene: .
V gene: TRBV7-2
clone size: .
J gene: TRBJ2-5

CDR3 protein: CASSWGTDPYEQYF
CDR3 DNA: TGTGCCAGCAGCTGGGGGACAGACCCCTACGAGCAGTACTTC
CDR3 length: 14
D gene: TRBD1
V gene: TRBV5-4
clone size: .
J gene: TRBJ2-7

CDR3 protein: CASSMGGTGGTEAFF
CDR3 DNA: TGTGCCAGCAGCATGGGCGGGACCGGGGGGACTGAAGCTTTCTTT
CDR3 length: 15
D gene: .
V gene: TRBV5-4
clone size: .
J gene: TRBJ1-1

CDR3 protein: CASSLRQGHNSEAFF
CDR3 DNA: TGCGCCAGCAGCCTGAGACAGGGGCATAACTCTGAAGCTTTCTTT
CDR3 length: 15
D gene: TRBD1
V gene: TRBV5-1
clone size: .
J gene: TRBJ1-1